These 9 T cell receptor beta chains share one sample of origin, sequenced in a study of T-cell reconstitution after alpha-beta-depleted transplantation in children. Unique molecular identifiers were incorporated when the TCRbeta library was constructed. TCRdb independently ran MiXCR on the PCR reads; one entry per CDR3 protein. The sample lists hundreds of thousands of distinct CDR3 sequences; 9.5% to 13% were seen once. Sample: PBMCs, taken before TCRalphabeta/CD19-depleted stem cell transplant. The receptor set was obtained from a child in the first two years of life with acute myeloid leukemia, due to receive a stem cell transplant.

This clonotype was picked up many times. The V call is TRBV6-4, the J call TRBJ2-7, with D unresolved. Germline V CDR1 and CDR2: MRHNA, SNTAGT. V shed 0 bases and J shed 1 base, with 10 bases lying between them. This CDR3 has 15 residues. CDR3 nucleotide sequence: TGTGCCAGCAGTGACTCGAAAGTAAGTTCCTACGAGCAGTACTTC. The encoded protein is CASSDSKVSSYEQYF.

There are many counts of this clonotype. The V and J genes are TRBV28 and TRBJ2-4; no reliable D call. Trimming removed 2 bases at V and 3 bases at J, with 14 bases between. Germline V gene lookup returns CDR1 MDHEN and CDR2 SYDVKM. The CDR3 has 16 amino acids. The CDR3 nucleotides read TGTGCCAGCAGTTTAGTTCATCCGTCCATCAAAAACATTCAGTACTTC. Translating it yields CASSLVHPSIKNIQYF.

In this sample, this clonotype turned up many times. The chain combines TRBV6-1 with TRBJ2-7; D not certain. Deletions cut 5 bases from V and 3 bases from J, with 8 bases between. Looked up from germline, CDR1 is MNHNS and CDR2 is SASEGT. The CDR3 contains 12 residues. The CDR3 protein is CASSRPIYEQYF. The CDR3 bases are TGTGCCAGCAGTCGACCCATCTACGAGCAGTACTTC.

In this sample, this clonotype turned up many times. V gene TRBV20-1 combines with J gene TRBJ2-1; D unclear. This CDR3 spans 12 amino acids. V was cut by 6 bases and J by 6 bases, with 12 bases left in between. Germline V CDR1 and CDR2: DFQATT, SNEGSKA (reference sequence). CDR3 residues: CSARFLGNEQFF. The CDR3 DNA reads TGCAGTGCAAGGTTCTTGGGCAATGAGCAGTTCTTC.

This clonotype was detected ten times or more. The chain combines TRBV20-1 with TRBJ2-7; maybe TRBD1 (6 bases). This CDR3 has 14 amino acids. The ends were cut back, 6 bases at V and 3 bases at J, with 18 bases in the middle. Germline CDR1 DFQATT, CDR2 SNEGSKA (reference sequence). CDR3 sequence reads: CSATSDRTYYEQYF. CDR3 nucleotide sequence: TGCAGTGCCACCTCCGACAGGACATACTACGAGCAGTACTTC.

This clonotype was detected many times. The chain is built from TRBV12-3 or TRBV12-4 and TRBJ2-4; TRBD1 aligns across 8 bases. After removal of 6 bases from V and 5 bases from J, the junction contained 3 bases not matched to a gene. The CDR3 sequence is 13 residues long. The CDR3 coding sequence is TGTGCCAGCAGGTTGACAGGGGAAAACATTCAGTACTTC. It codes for CASRLTGENIQYF.

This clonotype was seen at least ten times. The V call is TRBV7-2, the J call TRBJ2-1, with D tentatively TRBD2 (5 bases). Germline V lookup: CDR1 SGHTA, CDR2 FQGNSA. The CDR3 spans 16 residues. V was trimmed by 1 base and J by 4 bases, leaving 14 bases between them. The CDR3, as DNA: TGTGCCAGCAGCTTAGTCCCCAGCGGTTCTTACAATGAGCAGTTCTTC. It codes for CASSLVPSGSYNEQFF.

DNA of the CDR3: TGTGCCAGCAGCTTGGAGCCTAGCGAGAACACCGGGGAGCTGTTTTTT. Encoded protein: CASSLEPSENTGELFF. The chain has TRBV5-6 and TRBJ2-2; possibly TRBD2 for D (6 bases). The CDR3 runs to 16 residues. Trimming took 0 bases from V and 1 from J, leaving 10 bases between them. In germline, CDR1 is SGHDT, CDR2 YYEEEE.

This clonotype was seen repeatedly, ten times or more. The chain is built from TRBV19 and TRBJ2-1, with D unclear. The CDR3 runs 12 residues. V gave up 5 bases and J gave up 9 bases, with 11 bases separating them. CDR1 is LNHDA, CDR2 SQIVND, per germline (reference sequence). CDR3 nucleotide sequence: TGTGCCAGTAGTCCCCGAGATGGTGAGCAGTTCTTC. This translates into CASSPRDGEQFF.